This T cell receptor beta chain was identified during a study of blood T cell repertoires in COVID-19. At the level of the study: Some COVID-19 samples were acute and others convalescent; all came from the United States, Italy and Spain.

Details on this clone: This same CDR3 is encoded by further DNA sequences in the sample.

Only in-frame clones appear in the TCRdb table, and some are missing; sequencing was by immunoSEQ multiplex PCR. The sample carries just under 300,000 clones, about 88% recorded once. CDR3 length equals 13 residues. V gave up 1 base and J gave up 6 bases, with 6 bases separating them. From germline, CDR1 is SGHNT and CDR2 YENEEA. The rearrangement joins TRBV11-3 to TRBJ2-2; possible D gene TRBD2, 5 bases. The sequencing input was peripheral blood. The source of this sequence is a man between 65 and 80 years old with acute or convalescent COVID-19. This CDR3 is CASSLGGAGELFF. In nucleotides, the CDR3 is TGTGCCAGCAGCTTAGGGGGAGCCGGGGAGCTGTTTTTT. Together with reference TRBV11-3 and TRBJ2-2, the CDR3 gives the full variable domain: EAGVVQSPRYKIIEKKQPVAFWCNPISGHNTLYWYLQNLGQGPELLIRYENEEAVDDSQLPKDRFSAERLKGVDSTLKIQPAELGDSAVYLCASSLGGAGELFFGEGSRLTVL.